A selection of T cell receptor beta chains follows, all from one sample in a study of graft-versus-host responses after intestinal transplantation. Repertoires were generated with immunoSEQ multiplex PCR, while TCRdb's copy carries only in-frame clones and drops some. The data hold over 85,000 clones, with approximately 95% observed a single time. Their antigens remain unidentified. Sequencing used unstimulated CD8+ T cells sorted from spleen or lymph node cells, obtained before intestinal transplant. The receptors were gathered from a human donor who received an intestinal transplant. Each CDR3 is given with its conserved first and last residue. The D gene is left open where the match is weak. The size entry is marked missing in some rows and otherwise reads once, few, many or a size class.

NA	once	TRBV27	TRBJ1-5	TGTGCCAGCAGTTTTGTGGGGACTGGTCAGCCCCAGCATTTT	CASSFVGTGQPQHF
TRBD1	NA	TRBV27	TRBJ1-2	TGTGCCAGCAGTTTATCAGGGACAGGGGGCGGCTACACCTTC	CASSLSGTGGGYTF
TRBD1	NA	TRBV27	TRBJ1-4	TGTGCCAGCAGTGGGACCGGGACAGGGGTAGAAAAACTGTTTTTT	CASSGTGTGVEKLFF
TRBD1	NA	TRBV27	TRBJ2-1	TGTGCCACCGGACAGGGAGGTGCTGGGCAGTTCTTC	CATGQGGAGQFF
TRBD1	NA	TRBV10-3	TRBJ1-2	TGTGCCATCAGCCTCGGGACAGGGGACAACTATGGCTACACCTTC	CAISLGTGDNYGYTF
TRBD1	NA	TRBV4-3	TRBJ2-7	TGCGCCAGCAGCCAGGACCGGGACAGCTCCTACGAGCAGTACTTC	CASSQDRDSSYEQYF
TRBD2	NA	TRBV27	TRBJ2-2	TGTGCCAGCGGCTCGGGACTAGCTTATTTCGGGGAGCTGTTTTTT	CASGSGLAYFGELFF
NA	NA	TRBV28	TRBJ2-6	TGTGCCAGCAGTCCCACCAGGGCTGGGGCCAACGTCCTGACTTTC	CASSPTRAGANVLTF
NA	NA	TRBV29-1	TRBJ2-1	TGCAGCACGCGGGTCGGCGCCACGAATGAGCAGTTCTTC	CSTRVGATNEQFF
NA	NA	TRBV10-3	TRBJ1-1	TGTGCCATCACGACAGGAATGAACACTGAAGCTTTCTTT	CAITTGMNTEAFF
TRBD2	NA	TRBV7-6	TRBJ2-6	TGTGCCAGCAGCTTAGGACTAGCGGGAGGGACTGGGGCCAACGTCCTGACTTTC	CASSLGLAGGTGANVLTF
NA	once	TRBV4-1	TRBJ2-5	TGCGCCAGCAGCCAAGATGCCAGGGTATTGGGGATGGAGACCCAGTACTTC	CASSQDARVLGMETQYF
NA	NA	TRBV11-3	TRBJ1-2	TGTGCCAGCAGCTTTTTGGGGGCCAGATATGGCTACACCTTC	CASSFLGARYGYTF
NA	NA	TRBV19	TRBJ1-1	TGTGCCAGTAGTGCGAGCGGGTACGCTTTCTTT	CASSASGYAFF
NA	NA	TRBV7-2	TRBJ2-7	TGTGCCAGCAGCACATTCAGGGGTCCTTACTACGAGCAGTACTTC	CASSTFRGPYYEQYF
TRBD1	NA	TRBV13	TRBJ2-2	TGTGCCACCAAGGATGCCGGACAGGCGAACACCGGGGAGCTGTTTTTT	CATKDAGQANTGELFF
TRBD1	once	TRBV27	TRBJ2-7	TGTGCCAGCAGTAGATCGACAGGGTCCTACGAGCAGTACTTC	CASSRSTGSYEQYF
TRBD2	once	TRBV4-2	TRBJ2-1	TGTGCCAGCAGCCAAGAAGGGGGACTAGCGGGCTCCTACAATGAGCAGTTCTTC	CASSQEGGLAGSYNEQFF
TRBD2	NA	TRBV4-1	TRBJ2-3	TGCGCCCCGGGGAGGTTAGCGGGAGAGACAAGCACAGATACGCAGTATTTT	CAPGRLAGETSTDTQYF
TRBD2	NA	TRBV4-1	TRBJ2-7	TGCGCCAGCAGCCAAGGGGGACTAGCGGAAACCTACGAGCAGTACTTC	CASSQGGLAETYEQYF
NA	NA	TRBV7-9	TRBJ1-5	TGTGCCAGCAGCTTAAGTGGCGCAGGGGATAGCAATCAGCCCCAGCATTTT	CASSLSGAGDSNQPQHF